Sequencing of this T cell receptor beta chain was carried out in a study of blood T cell repertoires in COVID-19 (dated by TCRdb to the early 2020s). Describing the broader study: Samples from collaborators originated in the United States, Italy and Spain and spanned both the acute and convalescent phases of COVID-19. Subjects who had been exposed to COVID-19, were actively infected with it, or had recovered from it provided the deeply sampled blood TCRbeta repertoires that made up the dataset. Where available, HLA class I and class II types were taken from metadata supplied by the sample provider and were not determined by assay-based typing. Sample metadata almost always included a de-identified subject ID, COVID-19 status, age in years and sex. The repertoires were released in a freely available public database intended as a resource for research on the immune response to SARS-CoV-2. Samples came from the ongoing ImmuneRACE study (first 160 participants) plus 1,254 subjects from 6 global collaborators. The prospective study material was composed of cDNA or gDNA derived from T cells, B-cell-depleted T cells, or PBMCs. Broader findings and caveats from the paper: The amount of clinical and demographic metadata varied by source and participant and was provided uncurated.

The immunoSEQ Assay, a bias-controlled multiplex PCR, was used to amplify TCRbeta CDR3 regions from genomic DNA. On the authors' methods: Nucleated cell counts per sample were estimated from amplification of reference gene primers within the assay. To quantify the absolute abundance of each unique TCRbeta CDR3 rearrangement, sequence reads were collapsed and filtered. For each sample, productive Simpson clonality was calculated as the square root of Simpson's diversity index over productive rearrangements. This is the immuneACCESS table as TCRdb keeps it, with only in-frame sequences that have V and J called. A part of the clones is gone; compared with another copy, unresolved V genes explain less than half, and the rest is unexplained. V, J and clone size derive from that table, while D and trimming were established from the DNA sequence. The sample profile shows nearly 110,000 clones; around 83% of them were found once. The ten most abundant clones make up 4% to 5.5% of the sample.

The trim is 3 bases for V and 5 bases for J, with a gap of 11 bases between the germline ends. Reading from cysteine to phenylalanine, the CDR3 counts 14 amino acids. CDR3 DNA only is kept here, 42 bases in frame from base 1. Per the germline V gene (reference sequence), MNHEY is the CDR1 and SMNVEV is the CDR2. The collaborating institutions used their own protocols to collect whole blood in K2EDTA tubes. For TCRbeta analysis, collaborator samples were shipped as frozen whole blood, as isolated PBMCs, or as DNA extracted from either sample type. A few counts support this clone. No antigen is known for it. Qualities for individual bases were not recorded, and no much larger clone is one base off.

This sequence originates from a man between 65 and 79 years old with acute or convalescent COVID-19. This sequence uses TRBV27 and TRBJ1-5, and the D gene may be TRBD1, 5 bases matching. Sample: peripheral blood. CDR3 loop: CASSFQGRDQPQHF. The bases are TGTGCCAGCAGTTTTCAGGGAAGGGATCAGCCCCAGCATTTT.